This T cell receptor beta chain appears in the sequencing data of a study of CD8 T cells in ankylosing spondylitis. The CDR3 sequence is 12 residues long. Germline loops: CDR1 DFQATT, CDR2 SNEGSKA (reference sequence). The junction had 4 bases not matched to a gene; V was cut back by 4 bases and J by 5 bases. Construction of TCR beta libraries was performed using quantitative 5'-RACE with molecular barcodes. One entry per CDR3 protein, called by TCRdb with MiXCR from the 5' RACE reads. The repertoire holds fewer than 200,000 distinct CDR3 sequences, with around a sixth as singletons. At least ten counts were recorded for this clonotype. Antigen specificity is unknown. General study results and limits: Matched synovial fluid from ankylosing spondylitis patients was reported to be enriched for disease-linked clones.

This receptor was taken from a male donor under 30 with ankylosing spondylitis or in good health (not recorded which). This sequence joins TRBV20-1 and TRBJ2-7, with 8 positions matching TRBD1. The specimen was blood, either unsorted or a sorted T cell fraction (not recorded which). The CDR3 is CSATWTGNEQYF. In DNA, the CDR3 is TGCAGTGCTACCTGGACAGGGAACGAGCAGTACTTC.